This T cell receptor (beta chain) was profiled in a study of T cells after yellow fever vaccination (dated by TCRdb to between 2018 and 2020). Study-wide context: The SMART-Seq v4 Ultra Low Input RNA kit was used to prepare libraries from fractions with low cell numbers. Bulk TCR alpha and beta repertoires were sequenced longitudinally to track T-cell clones before and after primary and booster YFV17D yellow fever vaccination. The cohort comprised two healthy male donors, one aged 18 to 30 and one aged 30 to 40 years. Bulk PBMC replicates and cell subsets were isolated from blood drawn at multiple timepoints before and after both primary and secondary immunization. The study at large found these results: A small share of clonotypes occurred in both CD4 and CD8 compartments, likely arising from convergent recombination. Only a couple of donors were included in the study, so the extent to which the findings can be generalized is limited. Compared with the primary T-cell response, the secondary T-cell response was faster but weaker, reaching its peak on day 5 rather than on day 15. Most clones expanded after primary vaccination (roughly 96% of CD4 and roughly 90% of CD8) were re-detected after the booster, suggesting that broad memory maintenance occurred. Computational filtering was needed because FACS-sorted repertoires could contain abundant contaminating clonotypes from the bulk population.

TCR cDNA was synthesized by 5'RACE template switching, which introduced a universal primer site and unique molecular identifiers. Priming for cDNA synthesis came from both the TCR alpha and TCR beta constant segments. Library amplification involved two PCR steps, and the second step added sample barcodes and sequencing adapters. Libraries were sequenced on Illumina HiSeq 2500 (2x100 bp) or NovaSeq (2x150 bp). Processing in the source paper ran as follows. Reads were demultiplexed and collapsed into UMI consensus sequences with MIGEC, and V(D)J alignment was performed with MiXCR. Vaccine-responding clonotypes were identified with edgeR using replicate PBMC samples, with FDR below 0.01 and a log2 fold change above 5 up to day 15 being required. CD4 or CD8 identity was assigned to each bulk clonotype according to whether the clonotype was present at higher abundance in the sequenced CD4 repertoire or the sequenced CD8 repertoire. TCRdb trimmed public reads at Q25 via fastp, called clones via MiXCR and kept in-frame beta chains. Under each unique CDR3 protein, matching rows form one entry showing the most common genes and DNA. The V and J calls reflect TCRdb's pipeline rather than the authors' work. The sample table records just under 600,000 distinct CDR3 sequences; roughly 14% of these occur just once. Jointly, the top ten make up 11% to 15% of the sample.

This clonotype was detected a few times. It lacks a known antigen. The input lacks base qualities; no much larger clone sits a single base away. V was cut back by 8 bases and J by 1 base, leaving a gap of 11 bases between them. From a lookup of the germline V gene, CDR1 and CDR2 are MDHEN and SYDVKM. The CDR3 numbers 14 residues from cysteine through phenylalanine. CDR3 DNA only is kept here, 42 bases in frame from base 1. This sample's treatment or condition label indicates: live attenuated yellow fever vaccine strain. At each blood-draw timepoint, two biological replicates of bulk PBMCs were obtained. A standard Ficoll-Paque protocol was used to isolate PBMCs from peripheral blood. TriZol was used to extract RNA from bulk PBMCs, CD4 and CD8 fractions, and dextramer-positive and dextramer-negative fractions.

The rearranged segments are TRBV28 and TRBJ2-2, with no reliable assignment of the D segment. This specimen consisted of PBMCs, obtained on the day of the yellow fever booster vaccination. The clonotype originates from a man in his thirties or forties who received the YFV17D yellow fever vaccine. The CDR3 loop reads CASPQRVNTGELFF. The bases read TGTGCCAGCCCCCAACGGGTGAACACCGGGGAGCTGTTTTTT.